One sample yielded the 28 T cell receptor beta chains listed below, sequenced in a study of cytomegalovirus exposure and HLA in healthy donors. PCR amplification relied on 60 Vbeta primers (plus 13 Jbeta primers). TCRdb's table, derived via immunoSEQ multiplex PCR, lists solely in-frame clones and lacks some. The data show some 180,000 clones, over 75% seen once. Sequencing was carried out using PBMCs. These receptors originate from a woman between 25 and 40 years old in good health and CMV-seronegative.

This clone was seen just once. This chain joins TRBV7-2 and TRBJ1-2; no reliable D call. Germline-derived CDR1 and CDR2 are SGHTA and FQGNSA. The CDR3 contains 15 residues. Trimming removed 5 bases at V and 8 bases at J, with 21 bases between. The CDR3 DNA follows: TGTGCCAGCAGCCCACACTTAAGACTAGGTGTAGGCTACACCTTC. It encodes CASSPHLRLGVGYTF.

V usage is TRBV27 and J usage is TRBJ1-2, with D unresolved. CDR1 is MNHEY, CDR2 SMNVEV, per germline (reference sequence). This CDR3 is built from 12 residues. Written as DNA, the CDR3 is TGTCCGACCATGGGCCTCCCCACTGGCTACACCTTC. Protein: CPTMGLPTGYTF.

Only a few counts were recorded for this clone. The chain links TRBV6-6 to TRBJ2-3; 11 bases line up with TRBD2. V shed 6 bases and J 2 bases; nucleotides not matched to a gene: 4. The CDR3 runs to 15 residues. Germline V gene lookup returns CDR1 MNHNY and CDR2 SVGAGI (reference sequence). The CDR3 spells CASRRLAGNTDTQYF. CDR3 DNA sequence: TGTGCCAGCAGGCGACTAGCGGGGAACACAGATACGCAGTATTTT.

The rearrangement uses TRBV9 and TRBJ1-2; D not resolved. Germline CDR1 and CDR2: SGDLS and YYNGEE. V was pared by 0 bases and J by 8 bases, with 5 bases between. The CDR3 covers 11 residues. The CDR3 sequence is CASSVGAGYTF. In DNA, the CDR3 is TGTGCCAGCAGCGTAGGGGCGGGCTACACCTTC.

V gene TRBV12-5 combines with J gene TRBJ2-3; 10 bases map to TRBD2. This CDR3 contains 16 residues. V lost 1 base and J lost 5; bases outside the gene matches: 6. Per germline, CDR1 LGHNT and CDR2 FRNRAP. Here the CDR3 reads CASGLGTSGQQDTQYF. The DNA for the CDR3 is TGTGCTAGTGGTTTGGGGACTAGCGGACAACAAGATACGCAGTATTTT. Full variable domain (missing parts from reference TRBV12-5 and TRBJ2-3): DARVTQTPRHKVTEMGQEVTMRCQPILGHNTVFWYRQTMMQGLELLAYFRNRAPLDDSGMPKDRFSAEMPDATLATLKIQPSEPRDSAVYFCASGLGTSGQQDTQYFGPGTRLTVL.

Only a few counts were recorded for this clone. V usage is TRBV6-6 and J usage is TRBJ1-5; D might be TRBD1 (5 bases). Trimming left V 8 bases short and J 2 bases short, with 10 bases between. Germline V lookup: CDR1 MNHNY, CDR2 SVGAGI (reference sequence). This CDR3 comprises 13 residues. For the CDR3, the DNA is TGTGCCAGCCGGGGGGATGGCAATCAGCCCCAGCATTTT. Its translation is CASRGDGNQPQHF.

The chain couples TRBV7-9 to TRBJ1-1; 8 positions match TRBD1. V was clipped by 3 bases and J by 1 base; unmatched bases: 4. Per the germline V gene, CDR1 is SEHNR and CDR2 is FQNEAQ (reference sequence). CDR3 length equals 15 residues. The CDR3 here is CASSLGTGQNTEAFF. Here the CDR3 DNA reads TGTGCCAGCAGCTTGGGGACAGGCCAGAACACTGAAGCTTTCTTT.

The chain recombines TRBV5-6 with TRBJ1-1; 9 bases are a match to TRBD1. Germline CDR1 SGHDT, CDR2 YYEEEE. V trimming: 4 bases; J trimming: 3 bases; junction bases outside the gene matches: 4. The CDR3 runs 14 residues. In nucleotides, the CDR3 is TGTGCCAGCAGCCCGGACAGGGGCTACACTGAAGCTTTCTTT. This translates into CASSPDRGYTEAFF.

This rearrangement joins TRBV7-9 to TRBJ2-2, with 9 bases aligning to TRBD1. Germline CDR1 reads SEHNR; CDR2 reads FQNEAQ (reference sequence). With 6 bases clipped from V and 6 bases from J, the junction kept 11 bases outside the gene matches. The length of the CDR3 is 16 residues. CDR3 in DNA: TGTGCCAGCAGACGCGGGACAGGGTTAAGAGCCGGGGAGCTGTTTTTT. Translation gives CASRRGTGLRAGELFF.

This clone came up a few times. V gene TRBV6-1 combines with J gene TRBJ1-3, with a possible D match to TRBD1 (5 bases). The ends were cut back, 0 bases at V and 3 bases at J, with 6 bases in the middle. The CDR3 loop spans 14 amino acids. Germline CDR1 and CDR2: MNHNS and SASEGT. The CDR3 DNA sequence: TGTGCCAGCAGTGAAGCGGGGGGTGGAAACACCATATATTTT. It specifies CASSEAGGGNTIYF.

V and J are TRBV7-8 and TRBJ1-3, with D tentatively TRBD1 (6 bases). V was pared by 5 bases and J by 3 bases, with 20 bases between. CDR3 length: 17 residues. In germline, CDR1 is SGHVS, CDR2 FQNEAQ. The CDR3 sequence: CASSMRAGGARGNTIYF. DNA for the CDR3: TGTGCCAGCAGCATGCGTGCGGGGGGGGCACGTGGAAACACCATATATTTT.

The chain uses TRBV30 and TRBJ2-5; D might be TRBD2 (5 bases). Trimming pared 3 bases from V and 7 bases from J, leaving 15 bases between. The CDR3 is 13 residues long. Germline-derived CDR1 and CDR2 are GTSNPN and SVGIG (reference sequence). CDR3 amino acids: CAWRVEAGGTQYF. CDR3 coding DNA: TGTGCCTGGAGGGTAGAGGCGGGCGGGACCCAGTACTTC.

This chain joins TRBV4-1 and TRBJ1-2, with 7 bases aligning to TRBD1. The germline V gene has CDR1 MGHRA and CDR2 YSYEKL. The V gene end was trimmed by 5 bases and the J gene end by 4 bases; junction bases not matched to a gene: 10. This CDR3 is built from 15 residues. The CDR3, as DNA: TGCGCCAGCAGCAGCCAAGCAGGGGGACTCTATGGCTACACCTTC. It translates to CASSSQAGGLYGYTF.

This clone was picked up a small number of times. The V call is TRBV27, the J call TRBJ1-1, with 10 bases aligning to TRBD1. The CDR3 loop spans 17 amino acids. The junction had 15 bases not matched to a gene; V was cut back by 8 bases and J by 3 bases. In germline, CDR1 is MNHEY, CDR2 SMNVEV (reference sequence). CDR3 DNA: TGTGCCAGCCGACTGTTGGGACAGGGGAGAGGAGACACTGAAGCTTTCTTT. This sequence encodes CASRLLGQGRGDTEAFF.

The chain uses TRBV10-3 and TRBJ1-1; perhaps TRBD1 as D (6 bases). V gave up 2 bases and J gave up 1 base, with 20 bases separating them. Germline-derived CDR1 and CDR2 are ENHRY and SYGVKD. CDR3 size: 18 residues. CDR3 sequence reads: CAISETFLGGAQNTEAFF. The CDR3 DNA is TGTGCCATCAGTGAGACCTTTTTGGGGGGGGCGCAGAACACTGAAGCTTTCTTT.

The rearrangement joins TRBV19 to TRBJ2-1; D might be TRBD2 (6 bases). The V and J ends lost 7 bases and 4 bases respectively, with 23 bases between them. The CDR3 is made up of 17 amino acids. Germline V lookup: CDR1 LNHDA, CDR2 SQIVND (reference sequence). The CDR3: CASTPFGLAKNYNEQFF. CDR3 bases: TGTGCCAGTACCCCTTTTGGGCTAGCGAAAAATTACAATGAGCAGTTCTTC.

This rearrangement joins TRBV4-1 to TRBJ2-7; TRBD1 is a possible D gene (6 bases). The germline V gene encodes CDR1 MGHRA and CDR2 YSYEKL. V dropped 1 base and J dropped 2 bases, with 21 bases sitting between them. The CDR3 runs 18 residues. The CDR3 DNA sequence: TGCGCCAGCAGCCAAGTTCGAGTACAGGGCCTCCAAACCTACGAGCAGTACTTC. It is translated as CASSQVRVQGLQTYEQYF.

The chain uses TRBV30 and TRBJ1-5; D is uncertain. The CDR3 length is 15 residues. CDR1 and CDR2 (germline): GTSNPN, SVGIG (reference sequence). V was shortened by 3 bases and J by 2 bases, with 14 bases between the two germline ends. As DNA, the CDR3 is TGTGCCTGGAGCCTGAGGGATTTGCGCAATCAGCCCCAGCATTTT. Encoded protein: CAWSLRDLRNQPQHF.

The chain recombines TRBV6-6 with TRBJ2-3, with D perhaps TRBD1 (5 bases). The germline V and J ends were trimmed by 2 bases and 7 bases, with 19 bases remaining between them. This CDR3 spans 16 amino acids. The germline gives CDR1 MNHNY, CDR2 SVGAGI (reference sequence). The CDR3 here is CASSYDDSEDLYTQYF. The CDR3 DNA reads as TGTGCCAGCAGTTACGACGACAGTGAAGACTTGTATACGCAGTATTTT.

The CDR3 here is CASSSPFLAGGSTQYF. CDR3 DNA sequence: TGCGCCAGCAGCTCTCCCTTCCTAGCGGGGGGAAGTACGCAGTATTTT. This chain uses TRBV5-1 with TRBJ2-3; 11 bases agree with TRBD2. Losses at the gene ends were 3 bases for V and 8 bases for J; bases not matched to a gene: 11. Germline assignment: CDR1 SGHRS and CDR2 YFSETQ. The CDR3 covers 16 residues. The full variable domain, completed using reference TRBV5-1 and TRBJ2-3, is KAGVTQTPRYLIKTRGQQVTLSCSPISGHRSVSWYQQTPGQGLQFLFEYFSETQRNKGNFPGRFSGRQFSNSRSEMNVSTLELGDSALYLCASSSPFLAGGSTQYFGPGTRLTVL.

This clone is a singleton in its sample. The rearrangement joins TRBV5-6 to TRBJ2-5; D ambiguous. V lost 2 bases and J 5 bases, leaving 13 bases between the germline ends. CDR3 length equals 14 residues. Germline V gene data show CDR1 as SGHDT and CDR2 as YYEEEE. In DNA, the CDR3 is TGTGCCAGCAGCTTTGGCCCCCCCAGGGAGACCCAGTACTTC. It specifies CASSFGPPRETQYF.

The chain recombines TRBV6-4 with TRBJ2-2; D possibly corresponds to TRBD2 (6 bases). CDR3 size: 14 residues. Trimming took off 5 bases at V and 5 bases at J, with 12 bases between the two ends. The germline gives CDR1 MRHNA, CDR2 SNTAGT. CDR3 bases: TGTGCCAGCAGTTACACCGGGGGTACCGGGGAGCTGTTTTTT. It specifies CASSYTGGTGELFF.

This clone was counted between two and nine times. The chain recombines TRBV13 with TRBJ2-7, with TRBD2 matching 9 bases. Germline V gene sequence: CDR1 PRHDT, CDR2 FYEKMQ (reference sequence). This CDR3 spans 16 amino acids. V was clipped by 0 bases and J by 0 bases; unmatched bases: 3. This chain's CDR3 is CASSLGAGGLSYEQYF. The DNA for the CDR3 is TGTGCCAGCAGCTTAGGAGCGGGGGGTCTCTCCTACGAGCAGTACTTC.

The rearrangement uses TRBV5-4 and TRBJ1-1, with 7 bases lining up with TRBD1. Looked up from germline, CDR1 is SGHNT and CDR2 is YYREEE (reference sequence). The trim removed 0 bases at V and 4 bases at J, leaving 6 bases unmatched. This CDR3 is built from 15 residues. Written as DNA, the CDR3 is TGTGCCAGCAGCTTGGAGCCAGGGGGGATCACTGAAGCTTTCTTT. It translates to CASSLEPGGITEAFF.

With regard to this clone: Germline and junction disagree at one end, which may indicate a read error. The rearrangement links TRBV4-2 to TRBJ1-1; 7 bases match TRBD1. The CDR3 has 17 amino acids. CDR1 is LGHNA, CDR2 YNFKEQ, per germline. The CDR3 here is CVSSQVGGQPMNTEAFF. DNA of the CDR3: TGTGTCAGCAGCCAAGTGGGGGGACAGCCTATGAACACTGAAGCTTTCTTT.

This sequence joins TRBV5-1 and TRBJ1-6; 7 bases agree with TRBD1. J was trimmed by 2 bases and V by 0 bases; bases with no gene match: 5. This CDR3 is built from 17 residues. The germline V gene encodes CDR1 SGHRS and CDR2 YFSETQ. CDR3 loop: CASSLEGTVTYNSPLHF. CDR3 in DNA: TGCGCCAGCAGCTTGGAAGGGACAGTGACCTATAATTCACCCCTCCACTTT.

The CDR3: CAWSGLMEETQYF. CDR3 DNA sequence: TGTGCCTGGAGTGGGCTGATGGAGGAGACCCAGTACTTC. This chain uses TRBV30 with TRBJ2-5; no clear D gene. This CDR3 has 13 residues. Germline V lookup: CDR1 GTSNPN, CDR2 SVGIG (reference sequence). V was shortened by 1 base and J by 5 bases, with 11 bases between the two germline ends.

The V gene is TRBV18, the J gene TRBJ2-6, with no clear D. In germline, CDR1 is KGHSH, CDR2 LQKENI. The CDR3 is 14 amino acids. Trimming removed 2 bases from V and 2 bases from J, with 4 bases in between. CDR3 region: CASSPEAGANVLTF. The CDR3, as DNA: TGTGCCAGCTCACCAGAGGCTGGGGCCAACGTCCTGACTTTC.